This TCR beta chain was found in a study of spatial heterogeneity in lung cancer. Stated time point: sample taken at primary tumor resection. Findings and caveats of the study: Expanded alpha and beta TCR counts within tumors tracked tumor mutation counts.

V lost 4 bases, J lost 2 bases, and 2 bases stayed unmatched. Germline CDR1 is MNHEY and CDR2 is SVGEGT. This CDR3 is 13 amino acids long. TCRdb reanalysed the 5' RACE reads using MiXCR and keeps one entry per CDR3 protein. This sample has fewer than 13,000 distinct CDR3 sequences, with approximately 12% found just once. A note on this clonotype: Its matching antigen is unknown.

The input for sequencing was lung tumor tissue, taken at surgery. The rearrangement links TRBV6-2 or TRBV6-3 to TRBJ2-7, with 7 bases that match TRBD1. This TCR derives from a male donor with early-stage non-small cell lung cancer. CDR3: CASSSTGTYEQYF. DNA of the CDR3: TGTGCCAGCAGTTCGACAGGGACCTACGAGCAGTACTTC.